The 23 T cell receptor beta chains given below trace back to one sample, sequenced in a study of blood T cell repertoires in COVID-19 (TCRdb year 2020). Receptor libraries were prepared by the immunoSEQ multiplex PCR assay. What TCRdb holds here is the immuneACCESS table cut down to in-frame rearrangements. Part of the clones is not present; checked against another copy, under half of the missing clones reflect an unresolved V gene, and the others are unexplained. This sample comprises 52,000 or so clones, approximately 80% of them detected only once. The top ten clonotypes cover 5.5% to 6% of the sample. Sequenced sample: peripheral blood. All receptors come from a human donor in a cohort sampled during active or convalescent COVID-19.

The V gene is TRBV5-4, the J gene TRBJ2-1; 7 bases line up with TRBD1. The CDR3 extends over 16 amino acids. Per the germline V gene, CDR1 is SGHNT and CDR2 is YYREEE (reference sequence). J was trimmed by 0 bases and V by 1 base; bases with no gene match: 4. CDR3 in DNA: TGTGCCAGCAGCTTGATGGGGACAGTCTCCTACAATGAGCAGTTCTTC. Amino acids: CASSLMGTVSYNEQFF.

V usage is TRBV7-2 and J usage is TRBJ2-3, with D hard to call. Germline loops: CDR1 SGHTA, CDR2 FQGNSA. The CDR3 spans 15 residues. V was clipped by 1 base and J by 1 base, with 9 bases between them. CDR3 sequence reads: CASSLGQAGTDTQYF. Here the CDR3 DNA reads TGTGCCAGCAGCTTAGGACAAGCCGGCACAGATACGCAGTATTTT.

The CDR3 sequence: CSVRRQPDTEAFF. The CDR3 nucleotides read TGCAGCGTGCGGCGACAGCCAGACACTGAAGCTTTCTTT. The V and J genes are TRBV29-1 and TRBJ1-1; TRBD1 might be the D (5 bases). This CDR3 comprises 13 residues. Trimming shortened V by 6 bases and J by 3 bases, and 14 bases separated the two germline ends. CDR1 is SQVTM and CDR2 is ANQGSEA in the germline V gene. The variable domain in full, with the rest retrieved from reference TRBV29-1 and TRBJ1-1, is SAVISQKPSRDICQRGTSLTIQCQVDSQVTMMFWYRQQPGQSLTLIATANQGSEATYESGFVIDKFPISRPNLTFSTLTVSNMSPEDSSIYLCSVRRQPDTEAFFGQGTRLTVV.

The chain combines TRBV19 with TRBJ1-4, with a tentative D call TRBD1 (5 bases). Trimming shortened V by 5 bases and J by 4 bases, and 11 bases separated the two germline ends. CDR1 and CDR2 from the germline V gene are LNHDA and SQIVND (reference sequence). CDR3 length: 14 amino acids. The CDR3 spells CASSSGAFNEKLFF. As DNA, the CDR3 is TGTGCCAGTAGTTCTGGGGCCTTTAATGAAAAACTGTTTTTT.

This clone was seen more than once but under ten times. This chain joins TRBV7-3 and TRBJ2-3, with TRBD1 matching over 8 bases. The CDR3 covers 21 residues. Trimming took 1 base from V and 1 from J; bases not matched to a gene: 19. Germline-derived CDR1 and CDR2 are SGHTA and FQGTGA. CDR3 in DNA: TGTGCCAGCAGCTTAAAGGCGATACAGGGGGTGACCCTGCCTGGCACAGATACGCAGTATTTT. Protein sequence: CASSLKAIQGVTLPGTDTQYF.

This chain joins TRBV14 and TRBJ1-1; TRBD1 is a possible D gene (5 bases). Trimming removed 0 bases at V and 5 bases at J, with 13 bases between. Looked up from germline, CDR1 is SGHDN and CDR2 is FVKESK. The CDR3 contains 15 residues. The CDR3 sequence is CASSQEEAGWTEAFF. In DNA, the CDR3 is TGTGCCAGCAGCCAAGAGGAAGCAGGGTGGACTGAAGCTTTCTTT.

The CDR3 protein is CATSTVDSAFYGYTF. CDR3 DNA: TGTGCCACCAGCACCGTGGACAGTGCTTTCTATGGCTACACCTTC. The rearrangement uses TRBV15 and TRBJ1-2, with D possibly TRBD1 on 6 matching bases. Per germline, CDR1 LNHNV and CDR2 YYDKDF (reference sequence). V dropped 4 bases and J dropped 4 bases, with 16 bases sitting between them. The CDR3 extends over 15 amino acids. The entire variable domain, with the rest obtained from reference TRBV15 and TRBJ1-2, is as follows: DAMVIQNPRYQVTQFGKPVTLSCSQTLNHNVMYWYQQKSSQAPKLLFHYYDKDFNNEADTPDNFQSRRPNTSFCFLDIRSPGLGDTAMYLCATSTVDSAFYGYTFGSGTRLTVV.

The chain employs TRBV29-1 and TRBJ1-1; no definite D call. The V gene's germline CDR1 is SQVTM and CDR2 ANQGSEA. This CDR3 contains 15 residues. V was shortened by 5 bases and J by 1 base, with 17 bases between the two germline ends. CDR3 loop: CSVTGRDFGNTEAFF. CDR3 DNA sequence: TGCAGCGTTACTGGGCGTGATTTCGGGAACACTGAAGCTTTCTTT. The full variable domain, its missing parts supplied by reference TRBV29-1 and TRBJ1-1, is SAVISQKPSRDICQRGTSLTIQCQVDSQVTMMFWYRQQPGQSLTLIATANQGSEATYESGFVIDKFPISRPNLTFSTLTVSNMSPEDSSIYLCSVTGRDFGNTEAFFGQGTRLTVV.

V and J are TRBV4-2 and TRBJ1-2; D call uncertain. This CDR3 is 15 amino acids long. The germline gives CDR1 LGHNA, CDR2 YNFKEQ. The germline V and J ends were trimmed by 0 bases and 2 bases, with 10 bases remaining between them. CDR3 coding DNA: TGTGCCAGCAGCCAAGATCCGGCGAGGAACTATGGCTACACCTTC. This codes for CASSQDPARNYGYTF.

This chain uses TRBV9 with TRBJ2-5; the match to TRBD1 covers 7 bases. The ends lost 0 bases at V and 4 bases at J; junction bases unmatched: 6. Germline values: CDR1 SGDLS, CDR2 YYNGEE. There are 15 residues in the CDR3. The CDR3 is CASSVAEGAGETQYF. For the CDR3, the DNA is TGTGCCAGCAGCGTAGCTGAGGGGGCGGGAGAGACCCAGTACTTC.

This chain joins TRBV2 and TRBJ1-6; 9 positions match TRBD1. Trimming cost V 7 bases and J 6 bases; bases outside gene matches: 19. From germline, CDR1 is SNHLY and CDR2 FYNNEI. The CDR3 loop spans 19 amino acids. The CDR3: CASTRGGTGIRRGNSPLHF. The CDR3 DNA reads TGTGCCAGCACCCGAGGGGGGACAGGGATCAGGAGGGGTAATTCACCCCTCCACTTT.

V gene TRBV5-5 combines with J gene TRBJ1-4, with 7 bases aligning to TRBD1. V lost 4 bases to trimming and J lost 0 bases; unmatched junction nucleotides: 3. CDR3 length equals 15 residues. Germline-derived CDR1 and CDR2 are SGHKS and YYEKEE (reference sequence). Here the CDR3 reads CASSLRGATNEKLFF. Here the CDR3 DNA reads TGTGCCAGCAGCCTCAGGGGGGCAACTAATGAAAAACTGTTTTTT.

The chain joins TRBV5-1 to TRBJ1-2; weak D call: TRBD1 (6 bases). Germline-derived CDR1 and CDR2 are SGHRS and YFSETQ. This CDR3 has 16 amino acids. The ends were cut back, 3 bases at V and 0 bases at J, with 15 bases in the middle. CDR3 coding DNA: TGCGCCAGCAGCTCGGACAGTCCCCCAGCTAACTATGGCTACACCTTC. It encodes CASSSDSPPANYGYTF.

V usage is TRBV7-2 and J usage is TRBJ2-5; a possible D gene is TRBD1 (5 bases). V was trimmed by 5 bases and J by 4 bases, leaving 8 bases between them. The CDR3 is 12 residues long. Germline-derived CDR1 and CDR2 are SGHTA and FQGNSA. CDR3 DNA sequence: TGTGCCAGCAGCCTTAGGGGAGAGACCCAGTACTTC. Encoded protein: CASSLRGETQYF.

Within the sample, this clone is large. The gene calls are TRBV6-5 and TRBJ2-7; 9 bases line up with TRBD2. CDR1 and CDR2 (germline): MNHEY, SVGAGI. The CDR3 extends over 13 amino acids. After removal of 5 bases from V and 5 bases from J, the junction contained 4 bases not matched to a gene. CDR3 sequence (DNA): TGTGCCAGCAGTAGCGGGGGGCTCGACGAGCAGTACTTC. This codes for CASSSGGLDEQYF.

This sequence joins TRBV7-8 and TRBJ1-2; 11 positions match TRBD1. CDR1 SGHVS and CDR2 FQNEAQ come from the germline V gene. Losses at the gene ends were 1 base for V and 7 bases for J; bases not matched to a gene: 5. The CDR3 spans 15 residues. CDR3 nucleotide sequence: TGTGCCAGCAGCTTAGAAGGACAGGGGGCGGTTGGCTACACCTTC. Translating gives CASSLEGQGAVGYTF.

The J gene is TRBJ2-1, the V gene TRBV29-1; TRBD2 is a possible D gene (7 bases). Germline CDR1 reads SQVTM; CDR2 reads ANQGSEA. Trimming removed 0 bases at V and 2 bases at J, with 17 bases between. The CDR3 covers 17 residues. The CDR3 DNA sequence: TGCAGCGTTGAAGATCCGACGGGGGGCTATCCCTACAATGAGCAGTTCTTC. Its translation: CSVEDPTGGYPYNEQFF.

The chain links TRBV12-5 to TRBJ2-1; D may be TRBD1 (6 bases). Looked up from germline, CDR1 is LGHNT and CDR2 is FRNRAP. Trimming pared 1 base from V and 15 bases from J, leaving 13 bases between. The CDR3 is 12 amino acids. The CDR3 is CASGLDRQVSFF. CDR3 nucleotide sequence: TGTGCTAGTGGTTTGGATAGACAGGTGTCGTTCTTC.

This clone was seen only a few times. The V and J genes are TRBV28 and TRBJ1-5; 8 bases map to TRBD1. This CDR3 contains 15 residues. J gave up 7 bases and V 3 bases, and 8 bases lay outside the gene matches. CDR1 and CDR2 (germline): MDHEN, SYDVKM. CDR3 amino acids: CASSFGSGGRQPQHF. In DNA form, the CDR3 reads TGTGCCAGCAGTTTCGGATCAGGGGGCAGGCAGCCCCAGCATTTT.

This clone has just one count. As DNA, the CDR3 is TGCAGCGTACTTACGTCGGGACTAGGGAACATTCAGTACTTC. Residues: CSVLTSGLGNIQYF. The chain couples TRBV29-1 to TRBJ2-4; the match to TRBD2 covers 8 bases. Germline CDR1 reads SQVTM; CDR2 reads ANQGSEA. This CDR3 region has 14 residues. J was trimmed by 7 bases and V by 6 bases; bases with no gene match: 11.

V and J are TRBV5-4 and TRBJ2-2, with unresolved D. The CDR3 runs 13 residues. CDR1 and CDR2 from the germline V gene are SGHNT and YYREEE (reference sequence). V gave up 0 bases and J gave up 4 bases, with 4 bases separating them. CDR3 protein: CASSLAGTGELFF. CDR3 coding DNA: TGTGCCAGCAGCTTGGCGGGCACCGGGGAGCTGTTTTTT.

The chain is built from TRBV20-1 and TRBJ1-2, with no clear D. Germline V lookup: CDR1 DFQATT, CDR2 SNEGSKA (reference sequence). CDR3 length: 11 residues. V lost 5 bases, J lost 4 bases, and 8 bases lay in between. The CDR3, as DNA: TGCAGTGCTCCCGGGGTCTATGGCTACACCTTC. Translated, it gives CSAPGVYGYTF.

The chain couples TRBV4-3 to TRBJ1-2, with 8 bases matching TRBD1. Per the germline V gene, CDR1 is LGHNA and CDR2 is YSLEER. Trimming removed 3 bases from V and 4 bases from J; junction bases left unmatched: 7. The CDR3 runs to 15 residues. The CDR3 DNA is TGCGCCAGCAGCCACACCGGGACAGGCCTCTATGGCTACACCTTC. The encoded protein is CASSHTGTGLYGYTF.